This T cell receptor beta chain stems from a study of human T cells and chemical hapten exposure. For the study at large: Mainly, slight library volume differences in the pool made TCR yields vary.

Time point noted: patch test 1, 2 weeks after DPC sensitization. Treatment given: therapeutic diphenylcyclopropenone sensitization with weekly scalp DPC. Only after blood had been drawn was each patch test applied. CDR3 length: 13 residues. Germline values: CDR1 LGHDT, CDR2 YNNKEL (reference sequence). The germline V and J ends were trimmed by 0 bases and 10 bases, with 10 bases remaining between them. Overall study results and limits: Once DPC sensitization occurred, TCRs above 1 in 1000 frequency showed no change. It was expanded TCRs that formed significantly more large CDR3 similarity clusters than controls did.

In its sample, this clonotype was seen a few times. As yet, its antigen is unknown. TCRdb re-derived calls from the RACE reads in MiXCR, one entry per CDR3 protein. The sample holds approximately 82,000 distinct CDR3 sequences, roughly a tenth seen once. The source is a man aged 40-49 years with alopecia areata. Some clones in this sample may be carry-over from other donors' samples. Sequenced material: whole blood, taken in connection with sensitization to the hapten diphenylcyclopropenone (DPC). The chain uses TRBV3-1 and TRBJ2-1; D is undetermined. CDR3 loop: CASSQDRSREQFF. In nucleotides, the CDR3 is TGTGCCAGCAGCCAAGATAGAAGTCGGGAGCAGTTCTTC.